This record covers a single TCR beta chain. The CDR3 is 18 residues long. Trimming removed 0 bases at V and 7 bases at J, with 20 bases between. CDR1 is SGHRS and CDR2 is YFSETQ in the germline V gene. The entry originates in a study of T-cell reconstitution after alpha-beta-depleted transplantation in children. It was with unique molecular identifiers that the TCRbeta library was prepared. TCRdb reanalysed the PCR reads using MiXCR and keeps one entry per CDR3 protein. Among a few hundred thousand distinct CDR3 sequences listed, approximately 16% were seen once. Material: PBMCs from the stem cell graft donor, obtained from the stem cell graft. This receptor was taken from a human donor who donated a stem cell graft to a child with acute lymphoblastic leukemia. The V and J genes are TRBV5-1 and TRBJ2-6; D is undetermined. CDR3 region: CASSLEPSGSIGANVLTF. CDR3 bases: TGCGCCAGCAGCTTGGAGCCAAGTGGCAGTATAGGTGCCAACGTCCTGACTTTC.